This T cell receptor beta chain appears in the sequencing data of a study of PD-L1 blockade in urothelial cancer. Data came from immunoSEQ multiplex PCR; TCRdb stores just in-frame clones and leaves some out. The sample gives about 52,000 clones, approximately 72% of which show up once; 4% is in the top ten. Documented time point: pretreatment peripheral blood. This CDR3 is 11 amino acids long. The V and J ends lost 7 bases and 12 bases, in that order; junction bases with no gene match: 8. CDR1 is LNHDA, CDR2 SQIVND, per germline (reference sequence). This clonotype was obtained from a man aged 65 to 79 with urothelial cancer. The chain has TRBV19 and TRBJ1-1; 7 bases align to TRBD1. Sequenced here: PBMCs, sampled around atezolizumab (anti-PD-L1) treatment. CDR3 nucleotides: TGTGCCAGTACCCTGACAGGGCGGACTTTCTTT. Its translation: CASTLTGRTFF.